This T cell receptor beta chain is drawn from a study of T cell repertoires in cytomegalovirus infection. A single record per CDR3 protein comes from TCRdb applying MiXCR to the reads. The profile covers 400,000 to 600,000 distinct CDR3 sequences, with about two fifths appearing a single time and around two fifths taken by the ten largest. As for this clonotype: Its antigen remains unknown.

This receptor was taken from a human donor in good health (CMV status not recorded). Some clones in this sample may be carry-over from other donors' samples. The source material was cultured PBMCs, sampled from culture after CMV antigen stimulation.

In nucleotides, the CDR3 is TGTGCCAGTAGTTCAAGAAGGGAGTCACCCCTCCACTTT. This sequence encodes CASSSRRESPLHF. The chain carries TRBV19 and TRBJ1-6, with D unclear. Trimming left V 5 bases short and J 10 bases short, with 12 bases between. The germline gives CDR1 LNHDA, CDR2 SQIVND (reference sequence). The CDR3 consists of 13 residues.